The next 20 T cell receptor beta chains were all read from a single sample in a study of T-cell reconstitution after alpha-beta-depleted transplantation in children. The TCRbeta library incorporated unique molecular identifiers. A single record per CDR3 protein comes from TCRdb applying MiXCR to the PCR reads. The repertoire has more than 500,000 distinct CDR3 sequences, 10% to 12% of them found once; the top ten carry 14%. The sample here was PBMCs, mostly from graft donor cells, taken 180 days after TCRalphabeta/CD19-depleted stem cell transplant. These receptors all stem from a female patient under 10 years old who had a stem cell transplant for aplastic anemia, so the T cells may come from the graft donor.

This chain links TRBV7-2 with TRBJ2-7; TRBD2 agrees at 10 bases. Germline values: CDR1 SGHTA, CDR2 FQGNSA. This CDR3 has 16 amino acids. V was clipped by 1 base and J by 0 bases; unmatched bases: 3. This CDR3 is CASSLGRTSGSYEQYF. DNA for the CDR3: TGTGCCAGCAGCTTAGGTCGGACTAGCGGCTCCTACGAGCAGTACTTC.

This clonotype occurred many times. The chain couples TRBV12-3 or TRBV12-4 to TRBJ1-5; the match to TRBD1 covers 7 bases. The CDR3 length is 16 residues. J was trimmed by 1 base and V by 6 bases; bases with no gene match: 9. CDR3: CASRRSGQMSNQPQHF. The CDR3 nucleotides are TGTGCCAGCAGGCGTTCGGGACAGATGAGCAATCAGCCCCAGCATTTT.

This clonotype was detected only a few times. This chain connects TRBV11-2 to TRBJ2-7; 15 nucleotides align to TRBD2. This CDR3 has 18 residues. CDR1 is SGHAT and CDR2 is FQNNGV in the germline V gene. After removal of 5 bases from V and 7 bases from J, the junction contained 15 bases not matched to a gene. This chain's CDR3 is CASSKNPGLAGGMREQYF. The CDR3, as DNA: TGTGCCAGCAGCAAGAACCCAGGACTAGCGGGGGGGATGAGGGAGCAGTACTTC.

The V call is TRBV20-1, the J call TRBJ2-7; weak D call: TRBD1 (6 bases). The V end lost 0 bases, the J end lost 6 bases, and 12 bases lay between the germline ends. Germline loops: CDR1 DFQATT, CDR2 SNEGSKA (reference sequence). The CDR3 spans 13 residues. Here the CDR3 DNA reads TGCAGTGCTAGAGATTCCGTCAGGGGCGAGCAGTACTTC. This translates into CSARDSVRGEQYF.

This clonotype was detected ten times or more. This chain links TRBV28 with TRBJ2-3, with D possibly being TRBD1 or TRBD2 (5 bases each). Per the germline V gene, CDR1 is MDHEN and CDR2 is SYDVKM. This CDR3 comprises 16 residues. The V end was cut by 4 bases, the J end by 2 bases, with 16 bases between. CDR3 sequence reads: CASSSDARGVTDTQYF. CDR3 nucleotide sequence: TGTGCCAGCAGTTCCGACGCTAGAGGGGTCACAGATACGCAGTATTTT.

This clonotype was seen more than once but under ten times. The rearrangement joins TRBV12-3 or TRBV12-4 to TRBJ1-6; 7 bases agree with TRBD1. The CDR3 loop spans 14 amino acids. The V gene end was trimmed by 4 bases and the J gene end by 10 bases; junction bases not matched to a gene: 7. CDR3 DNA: TGTGCCAGCAGTTGGGCCAGGGGACAGTCACCCCTCCACTTT. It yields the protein CASSWARGQSPLHF.

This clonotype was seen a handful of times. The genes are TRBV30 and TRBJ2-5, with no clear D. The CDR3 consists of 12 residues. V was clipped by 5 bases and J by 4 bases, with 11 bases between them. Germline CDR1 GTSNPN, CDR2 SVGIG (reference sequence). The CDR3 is CAWALSRETQYF. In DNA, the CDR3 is TGTGCCTGGGCTTTATCCCGAGAGACCCAGTACTTC.

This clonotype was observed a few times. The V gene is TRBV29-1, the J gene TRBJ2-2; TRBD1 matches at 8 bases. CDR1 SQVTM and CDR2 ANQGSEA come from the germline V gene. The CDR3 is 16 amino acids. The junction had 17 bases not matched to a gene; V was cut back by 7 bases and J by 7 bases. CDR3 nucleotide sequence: TGCAGCGCGGGGCCGAGGTCAGGGGGCGCAAACGGGGAGCTGTTTTTT. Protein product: CSAGPRSGGANGELFF.

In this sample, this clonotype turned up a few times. The CDR3 bases are TGCAGTGCTCTCAATTATATGACAGGGGGGTTTGAGCAGTACTTC. Amino acids: CSALNYMTGGFEQYF. The J gene is TRBJ2-7, the V gene TRBV20-1; 9 nucleotides line up with TRBD1. With 5 bases clipped from V and 7 bases from J, the junction kept 15 bases outside the gene matches. The CDR3 has 15 amino acids. From germline, CDR1 is DFQATT and CDR2 SNEGSKA (reference sequence).

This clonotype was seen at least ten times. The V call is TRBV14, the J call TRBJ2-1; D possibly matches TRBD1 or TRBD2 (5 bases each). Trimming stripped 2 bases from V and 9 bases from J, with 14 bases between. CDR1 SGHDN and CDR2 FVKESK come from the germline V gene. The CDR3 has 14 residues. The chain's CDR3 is CASSQTRELGEQFF. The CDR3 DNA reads TGTGCCAGCAGCCAAACCAGGGAGCTTGGTGAGCAGTTCTTC.

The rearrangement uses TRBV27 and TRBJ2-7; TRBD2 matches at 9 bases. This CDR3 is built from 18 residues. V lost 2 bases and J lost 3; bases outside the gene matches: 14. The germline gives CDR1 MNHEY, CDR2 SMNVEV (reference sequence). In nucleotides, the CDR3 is TGTGCCAGCAGTTTACTACCCTTAATTAGCGGGAGTTACTACGAGCAGTACTTC. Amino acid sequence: CASSLLPLISGSYYEQYF.

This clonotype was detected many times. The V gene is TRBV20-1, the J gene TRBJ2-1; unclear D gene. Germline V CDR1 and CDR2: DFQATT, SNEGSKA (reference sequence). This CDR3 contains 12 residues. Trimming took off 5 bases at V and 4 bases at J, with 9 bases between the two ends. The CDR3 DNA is TGCAGTGCTCCTGCGGAGTACAATGAGCAGTTCTTC. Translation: CSAPAEYNEQFF.

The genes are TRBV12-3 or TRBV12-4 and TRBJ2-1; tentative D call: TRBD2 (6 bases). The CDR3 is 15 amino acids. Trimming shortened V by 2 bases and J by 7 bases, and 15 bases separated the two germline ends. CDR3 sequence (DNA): TGTGCCAGCAGTTTAAGGTTCGGGGGAGTGAATGAGCAGTTCTTC. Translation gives CASSLRFGGVNEQFF.

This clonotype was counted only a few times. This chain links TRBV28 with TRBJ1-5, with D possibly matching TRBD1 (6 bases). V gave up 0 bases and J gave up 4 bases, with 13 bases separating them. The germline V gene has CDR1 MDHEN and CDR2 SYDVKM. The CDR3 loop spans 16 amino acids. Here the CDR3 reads CASSLWGRGENQPQHF. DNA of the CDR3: TGTGCCAGCAGTTTATGGGGCAGGGGCGAGAATCAGCCCCAGCATTTT.

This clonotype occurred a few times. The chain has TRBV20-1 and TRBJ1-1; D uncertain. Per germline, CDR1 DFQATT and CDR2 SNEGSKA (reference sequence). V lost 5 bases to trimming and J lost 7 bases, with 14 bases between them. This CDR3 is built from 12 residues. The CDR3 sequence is CSAAPGGFEAFF. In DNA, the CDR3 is TGCAGTGCTGCCCCTGGCGGCTTTGAAGCTTTCTTT.

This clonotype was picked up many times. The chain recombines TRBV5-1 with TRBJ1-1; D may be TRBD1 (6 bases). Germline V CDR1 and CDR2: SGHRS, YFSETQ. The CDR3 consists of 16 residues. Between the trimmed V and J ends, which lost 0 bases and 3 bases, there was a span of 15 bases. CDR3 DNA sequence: TGCGCCAGCAGCTTGGACAGGGAGGTAATCGACACTGAAGCTTTCTTT. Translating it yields CASSLDREVIDTEAFF.

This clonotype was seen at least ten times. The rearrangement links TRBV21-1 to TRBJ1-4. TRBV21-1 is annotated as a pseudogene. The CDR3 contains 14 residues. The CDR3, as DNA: TGTGCCAGCAGCAAGGGCAAGGGTAATGAAAAACTGTTTTTT. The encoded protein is CASSKGKGNEKLFF.

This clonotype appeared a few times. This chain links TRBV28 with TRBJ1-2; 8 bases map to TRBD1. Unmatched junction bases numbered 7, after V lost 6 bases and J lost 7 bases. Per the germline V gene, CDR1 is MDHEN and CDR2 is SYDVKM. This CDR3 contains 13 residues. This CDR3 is CASSLRTGTGYTF. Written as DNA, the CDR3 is TGTGCCAGCAGCCTTCGGACAGGGACTGGCTACACCTTC.

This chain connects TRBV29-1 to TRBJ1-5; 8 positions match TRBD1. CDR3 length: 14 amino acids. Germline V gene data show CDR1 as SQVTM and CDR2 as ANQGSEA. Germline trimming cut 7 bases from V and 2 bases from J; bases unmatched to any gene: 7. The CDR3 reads CSAGQGSRNQPQHF. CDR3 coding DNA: TGCAGCGCTGGACAGGGATCGCGCAATCAGCCCCAGCATTTT.

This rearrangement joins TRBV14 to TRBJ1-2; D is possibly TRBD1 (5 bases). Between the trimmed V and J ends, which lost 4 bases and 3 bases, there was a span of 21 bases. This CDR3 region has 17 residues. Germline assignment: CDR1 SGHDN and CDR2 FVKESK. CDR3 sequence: CASSPLGVTGAHYGYTF. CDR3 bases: TGTGCCAGCAGCCCTCTGGGGGTGACCGGAGCACACTATGGCTACACCTTC.